This TCR beta chain was recorded in a study of blood T cells in healthy people across ages. The study's findings and limits: Estimated diversity that came from one million T cells was considered an underestimate. The unknown donor CMV status may have confounded expanded clonotype changes.

A J-beta primer mix and a sample-barcoded 5' primer were used in a second PCR of roughly 6 to 11 cycles. In TCRdb, the 5' RACE reads were re-called with MiXCR into one record per CDR3 protein. Of about 800,000 distinct CDR3 sequences in the sample, around a quarter were seen once. This clonotype has at least ten counts. Its antigen is not identified. Mismatch with germline at one junction end may stem from a read error. The sample also formed part of further work on T cells of mothers and their children. From that study: Reverse transcription into cDNA received all extracted RNA, at around 1.5 ug per 15 ul. No persistent microchimeric T cell clones were detected.

The source is a boy aged 5-17 years in good health. The sample consisted of blood.

This CDR3 is CASSLSGGASYEQYF. The CDR3 nucleotides read TGTGCCAGCAGCTTATCAGGGGGCGCTTCCTACGAGCAGTACTTC. The J gene is TRBJ2-7, the V gene TRBV27; TRBD1 agrees at 8 bases. CDR1 and CDR2 from the germline V gene are MNHEY and SMNVEV (reference sequence). The CDR3 consists of 15 residues.